The 27 T cell receptor beta chains reported below all come from one sample, sequenced in a study of human T cells and chemical hapten exposure. MiXCR, run by TCRdb on the RACE reads, gives a single entry per CDR3 protein. The sample lists 95,000 or so distinct CDR3 sequences, under 12% seen once, with around 2.3% in the top ten. Time point denoted: patch test 1, 2 weeks after DPC sensitization. Treatment given: therapeutic diphenylcyclopropenone sensitization with weekly scalp DPC. Sequencing was performed on whole blood, taken in connection with sensitization to the hapten diphenylcyclopropenone (DPC). Receptor source: a man between 40 and 49 years old with alopecia areata. Some clones in this sample may be carry-over from other donors' samples.

In nucleotides, the CDR3 is TGTGCCAGCAGTTACACCGGGACAGGGGGGACCACCGGGGAGCTGTTTTTT. It is translated as CASSYTGTGGTTGELFF. V and J are TRBV6-6 and TRBJ2-2; 11 bases match TRBD1. CDR1 and CDR2 (germline): MNHNY, SVGAGI (reference sequence). This CDR3 region has 17 residues. Trimming cost V 2 bases and J 4 bases; bases outside gene matches: 6.

The rearrangement uses TRBV23-1 and TRBJ1-5; D might be TRBD1 (5 bases). TRBV23-1 counts as an open reading frame of uncertain function. Trimming removed 8 bases from V and 2 bases from J, with 28 bases in between. The CDR3 length is 19 residues. DNA for the CDR3: TGCGCCAGCCGAAATCAGAGGAGGGGACCCTCTATAGGCAATCAGCCCCAGCATTTT. Residues: CASRNQRRGPSIGNQPQHF.

The J gene is TRBJ2-3, the V gene TRBV7-6; D might be TRBD1 or TRBD2, each matching 5 bases. This CDR3 spans 14 amino acids. V was trimmed by 8 bases and J by 5 bases, leaving 17 bases between them. From germline, CDR1 is SGHVS and CDR2 FNYEAQ. The CDR3 is CASGGGAGGDTQYF. For the CDR3, the DNA is TGTGCCAGCGGTGGCGGAGCTGGGGGAGATACGCAGTATTTT.

This clonotype has a handful of counts. This chain joins TRBV28 and TRBJ2-3; no definite D call. The germline V gene encodes CDR1 MDHEN and CDR2 SYDVKM. The ends were cut back, 3 bases at V and 2 bases at J, with 12 bases in the middle. This CDR3 is 15 amino acids long. CDR3 sequence reads: CASSFSLENTDTQYF. As DNA, the CDR3 is TGTGCCAGCAGTTTCTCCCTAGAAAACACAGATACGCAGTATTTT. The full variable domain, rest sourced from reference TRBV28 and TRBJ2-3, is DVKVTQSSRYLVKRTGEKVFLECVQDMDHENMFWYRQDPGLGLRLIYFSYDVKMKEKGDIPEGYSVSREKKERFSLILESASTNQTSMYLCASSFSLENTDTQYFGPGTRLTVL.

The chain links TRBV12-3 or TRBV12-4 to TRBJ2-3; a weak D match, TRBD1 (6 bases). The ends were cut back, 11 bases at V and 0 bases at J, with 18 bases in the middle. The CDR3 spans 15 residues. This CDR3 reads CAAAETGASTDTQYF. In nucleotides, the CDR3 is TGTGCCGCTGCAGAGACAGGAGCTAGCACAGATACGCAGTATTTT.

This clonotype was counted a few times. This sequence joins TRBV7-9 and TRBJ1-3; no clear D. Germline lookup yields CDR1 SEHNR and CDR2 FQNEAQ (reference sequence). Trimming removed 3 bases from V and 0 bases from J, with 12 bases in between. The length of the CDR3 is 16 residues. The CDR3 region has the DNA TGTGCCAGCAGCTTGATGGACGTACGCTCTGGAAACACCATATATTTT. Translation: CASSLMDVRSGNTIYF.

This clonotype occurred many times. The J gene is TRBJ2-3, the V gene TRBV5-1, with D possibly matching TRBD2 (5 bases). Germline V lookup: CDR1 SGHRS, CDR2 YFSETQ. Trimming left V 0 bases short and J 2 bases short, with 10 bases between. The CDR3 extends over 15 amino acids. DNA for the CDR3: TGCGCCAGCAGCTTGGTTGAGGGAGCCACAGATACGCAGTATTTT. Translating gives CASSLVEGATDTQYF.

The J gene is TRBJ2-3, the V gene TRBV6-5, with 7 positions matching TRBD2. V lost 6 bases and J lost 2; bases outside the gene matches: 11. Germline CDR1 is MNHEY and CDR2 is SVGAGI. The length of the CDR3 is 16 residues. In nucleotides, the CDR3 is TGTGCCAGCAGCTCGCGGGGAGCGGGGAACACAGATACGCAGTATTTT. Translation gives CASSSRGAGNTDTQYF.

At least ten counts were recorded for this clonotype. J is TRBJ1-2 and V is TRBV30, with 8 bases that match TRBD1. Germline assignment: CDR1 GTSNPN and CDR2 SVGIG (reference sequence). CDR3 size: 13 residues. Trimming at V came to 0 bases and at J to 4 bases, leaving 1 base not matched to a gene. This CDR3 is CAWSVTGGYGYTF. CDR3 DNA: TGTGCCTGGAGTGTCACAGGGGGCTATGGCTACACCTTC.

The chain is built from TRBV5-1 and TRBJ2-3; a weak D match, TRBD2 (7 bases). V was trimmed by 9 bases and J by 1 base, leaving 15 bases between them. There are 14 residues in the CDR3. Germline V gives CDR1 SGHRS, CDR2 YFSETQ. The CDR3 spells CANAGGQGTDTQYF. CDR3 nucleotide sequence: TGCGCCAACGCCGGGGGGCAAGGCACAGATACGCAGTATTTT.

The rearrangement joins TRBV2 to TRBJ2-7; D might be TRBD2 (5 bases). Germline V CDR1 and CDR2: SNHLY, FYNNEI. This CDR3 spans 17 amino acids. Trimming shortened V by 0 bases and J by 2 bases, and 17 bases separated the two germline ends. CDR3 residues: CASSEALRASRPYEQYV. In DNA, the CDR3 is TGTGCCAGCAGTGAAGCGCTTCGGGCTAGCCGACCCTACGAGCAGTACGTC.

V gene TRBV12-3 or TRBV12-4 combines with J gene TRBJ2-2, with 9 bases identical to TRBD1. V lost 7 bases and J lost 6; bases outside the gene matches: 9. The CDR3 length is 15 residues. As DNA, the CDR3 is TGTGCCAGCAAACACCGGGACAGGGTATCCGGGGAGCTGTTTTTT. This codes for CASKHRDRVSGELFF.

The chain carries TRBV19 and TRBJ1-1; D possibly corresponds to TRBD1 (5 bases). CDR1 is LNHDA and CDR2 is SQIVND in the germline V gene (reference sequence). V was clipped by 6 bases and J by 5 bases, with 19 bases between them. The CDR3 consists of 15 residues. In DNA, the CDR3 is TGTGCCAGTAGCGCCATGAGCCGGGGGAGGACTGAAGCTTTCTTT. Translated, it gives CASSAMSRGRTEAFF.

The J gene is TRBJ2-4, the V gene TRBV7-2; a possible D gene is TRBD2 (5 bases). Trimming took 2 bases from V and 5 from J, leaving 19 bases between them. The germline V gene has CDR1 SGHTA and CDR2 FQGNSA. The CDR3 has 17 residues. The CDR3 loop reads CASSLNLGSSGQNIQYF. For the CDR3, the DNA is TGTGCCAGCAGCTTAAATCTTGGGAGCTCGGGCCAAAACATTCAGTACTTC. Together with reference TRBV7-2 and TRBJ2-4, the CDR3 gives the full variable domain: GAGVSQSPSNKVTEKGKDVELRCDPISGHTALYWYRQSLGQGLEFLIYFQGNSAPDKSGLPSDRFSAERTGGSVSTLTIQRTQQEDSAVYLCASSLNLGSSGQNIQYFGAGTRLSVL.

The rearrangement uses TRBV27 and TRBJ2-3; no clear D. The CDR3 runs 13 residues. Germline V lookup: CDR1 MNHEY, CDR2 SMNVEV (reference sequence). The V end lost 3 bases, the J end lost 2 bases, and 6 bases lay between the germline ends. CDR3 amino acids: CASSLWPTDTQYF. The CDR3 DNA follows: TGTGCCAGCAGTTTGTGGCCCACAGATACGCAGTATTTT.

This clonotype was recorded a few times. The chain couples TRBV4-3 to TRBJ2-3; D is ambiguous. V lost 0 bases and J 4 bases, leaving 5 bases between the germline ends. Germline V lookup: CDR1 LGHNA, CDR2 YSLEER. This CDR3 contains 13 residues. CDR3 DNA: TGCGCCAGCAGCCAAGATTACGCAGATACGCAGTATTTT. Translated, it gives CASSQDYADTQYF.

The rearrangement links TRBV28 to TRBJ2-5; D remains ambiguous. This CDR3 is 12 amino acids long. Trimming cost V 5 bases and J 5 bases, with 9 bases left between them. Germline assignment: CDR1 MDHEN and CDR2 SYDVKM. CDR3 sequence (DNA): TGTGCCAGCAGTCTACCCCTCGAGACCCAGTACTTC. As protein: CASSLPLETQYF.

This clonotype appeared a few times. The chain has TRBV10-3 and TRBJ2-3; D might be TRBD2 (6 bases). There are 11 residues in the CDR3. From germline, CDR1 is ENHRY and CDR2 SYGVKD. Trimming removed 8 bases at V and 5 bases at J, with 8 bases between. CDR3 DNA sequence: TGTGCCATCTTTAGCGGAGATACGCAGTATTTT. Translating gives CAIFSGDTQYF.

This sequence joins TRBV7-2 and TRBJ2-2, with D perhaps given as TRBD1 or TRBD2 (5 bases each). The V and J ends lost 5 bases and 2 bases respectively, with 15 bases between them. CDR1 and CDR2 from the germline V gene are SGHTA and FQGNSA. The length of the CDR3 is 16 residues. The CDR3 DNA reads as TGTGCCAGCAGCAATCAGGGCGGGCTCAACACCGGGGAGCTGTTTTTT. This encodes CASSNQGGLNTGELFF.

This chain uses TRBV6-5 with TRBJ2-7, with 11 bases that match TRBD2. CDR3 length: 15 amino acids. The trim removed 7 bases at V and 2 bases at J, leaving 7 bases unmatched. In germline, CDR1 is MNHEY, CDR2 SVGAGI. The CDR3 reads CASTGLAGTTYEQYF. The CDR3 DNA is TGTGCCAGCACCGGACTAGCGGGCACGACCTACGAGCAGTACTTC.

The V and J genes are TRBV20-1 and TRBJ1-4, with TRBD1 matching over 7 bases. The CDR3 runs 14 residues. After removal of 0 bases from V and 8 bases from J, the junction contained 6 bases not matched to a gene. Germline loops: CDR1 DFQATT, CDR2 SNEGSKA (reference sequence). The CDR3 loop is CSARENRGLEKLFF. CDR3 nucleotide sequence: TGCAGTGCTAGAGAGAACAGGGGACTAGAAAAACTGTTTTTT.

This clonotype has just a few counts. This rearrangement joins TRBV7-2 to TRBJ2-3; 9 positions agree with TRBD2. The CDR3 sequence is 14 residues long. The V gene's germline CDR1 is SGHTA and CDR2 FQGNSA. Germline trimming cut 6 bases from V and 4 bases from J; bases unmatched to any gene: 5. The CDR3 reads CASRNLAGPDTQYF. The CDR3 bases are TGTGCCAGCAGAAATCTAGCGGGACCAGATACGCAGTATTTT.

This clonotype was observed a few times. This chain connects TRBV3-1 to TRBJ1-2; 9 bases are shared with TRBD1. CDR1 and CDR2 (germline): LGHDT, YNNKEL (reference sequence). There are 17 residues in the CDR3. The V and J ends lost 1 base and 4 bases, in that order; junction bases with no gene match: 10. The CDR3 DNA sequence: TGTGCCAGCAGCCAAGGTCGTAACAGGGGGCTTGGCTATGGCTACACCTTC. Residues: CASSQGRNRGLGYGYTF.

This clonotype was observed a few times. The chain carries TRBV7-2 and TRBJ2-7; D perhaps matches TRBD2 (6 bases). V lost 5 bases and J 7 bases, leaving 15 bases between the germline ends. The CDR3 has 13 amino acids. Germline V gives CDR1 SGHTA, CDR2 FQGNSA. Written as DNA, the CDR3 is TGTGCCAGCAGCGGTGGGACTCCGGGGGAGCAGTACTTC. As protein: CASSGGTPGEQYF.

This clonotype was seen a handful of times. The chain recombines TRBV7-2 with TRBJ1-5; TRBD1 agrees at 9 bases. Germline V gene sequence: CDR1 SGHTA, CDR2 FQGNSA. Germline trimming cut 1 base from V and 3 bases from J; bases unmatched to any gene: 10. CDR3 length: 18 residues. CDR3 in DNA: TGTGCCAGCAGCTTAGAAGTAGGCGGGACAGGGAACAATCAGCCCCAGCATTTT. The encoded protein is CASSLEVGGTGNNQPQHF.

Many counts were recorded for this clonotype. This rearrangement joins TRBV12-3 or TRBV12-4 to TRBJ2-4; D may match TRBD1 or TRBD2 (5 bases each). The CDR3 is made up of 15 amino acids. V lost 4 bases and J lost 1, with 11 bases in between. In DNA form, the CDR3 reads TGTGCCAGCAGTTCGTCTGGGGGTGCCAAAAACATTCAGTACTTC. Protein sequence: CASSSSGGAKNIQYF.

This clonotype was picked up many times. This sequence joins TRBV28 and TRBJ1-3, with 8 bases lining up with TRBD1. Unmatched junction bases numbered 13, after V lost 6 bases and J lost 0 bases. The CDR3 is 18 residues long. Per the germline V gene, CDR1 is MDHEN and CDR2 is SYDVKM. The DNA for the CDR3 is TGTGCCAGCAGCTCTAAGCGGACAGGGACCTACTCTGGAAACACCATATATTTT. Its protein is CASSSKRTGTYSGNTIYF.